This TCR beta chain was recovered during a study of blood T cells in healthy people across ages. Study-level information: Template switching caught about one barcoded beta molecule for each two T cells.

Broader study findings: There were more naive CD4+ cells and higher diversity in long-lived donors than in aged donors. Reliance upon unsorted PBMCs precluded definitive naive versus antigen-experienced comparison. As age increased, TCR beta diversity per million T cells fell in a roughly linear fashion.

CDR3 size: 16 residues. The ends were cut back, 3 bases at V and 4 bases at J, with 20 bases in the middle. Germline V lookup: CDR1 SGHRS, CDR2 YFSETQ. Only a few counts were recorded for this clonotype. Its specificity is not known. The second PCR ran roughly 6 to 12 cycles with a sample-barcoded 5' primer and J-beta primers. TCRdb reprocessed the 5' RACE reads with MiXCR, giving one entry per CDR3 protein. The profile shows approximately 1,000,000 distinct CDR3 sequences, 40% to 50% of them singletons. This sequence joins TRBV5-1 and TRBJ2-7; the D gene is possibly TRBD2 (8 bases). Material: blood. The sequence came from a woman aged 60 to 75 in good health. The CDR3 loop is CASSSSGRGPNYEQYF. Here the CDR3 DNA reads TGCGCCAGCAGCTCCTCCGGGAGGGGGCCAAATTACGAGCAGTACTTC.